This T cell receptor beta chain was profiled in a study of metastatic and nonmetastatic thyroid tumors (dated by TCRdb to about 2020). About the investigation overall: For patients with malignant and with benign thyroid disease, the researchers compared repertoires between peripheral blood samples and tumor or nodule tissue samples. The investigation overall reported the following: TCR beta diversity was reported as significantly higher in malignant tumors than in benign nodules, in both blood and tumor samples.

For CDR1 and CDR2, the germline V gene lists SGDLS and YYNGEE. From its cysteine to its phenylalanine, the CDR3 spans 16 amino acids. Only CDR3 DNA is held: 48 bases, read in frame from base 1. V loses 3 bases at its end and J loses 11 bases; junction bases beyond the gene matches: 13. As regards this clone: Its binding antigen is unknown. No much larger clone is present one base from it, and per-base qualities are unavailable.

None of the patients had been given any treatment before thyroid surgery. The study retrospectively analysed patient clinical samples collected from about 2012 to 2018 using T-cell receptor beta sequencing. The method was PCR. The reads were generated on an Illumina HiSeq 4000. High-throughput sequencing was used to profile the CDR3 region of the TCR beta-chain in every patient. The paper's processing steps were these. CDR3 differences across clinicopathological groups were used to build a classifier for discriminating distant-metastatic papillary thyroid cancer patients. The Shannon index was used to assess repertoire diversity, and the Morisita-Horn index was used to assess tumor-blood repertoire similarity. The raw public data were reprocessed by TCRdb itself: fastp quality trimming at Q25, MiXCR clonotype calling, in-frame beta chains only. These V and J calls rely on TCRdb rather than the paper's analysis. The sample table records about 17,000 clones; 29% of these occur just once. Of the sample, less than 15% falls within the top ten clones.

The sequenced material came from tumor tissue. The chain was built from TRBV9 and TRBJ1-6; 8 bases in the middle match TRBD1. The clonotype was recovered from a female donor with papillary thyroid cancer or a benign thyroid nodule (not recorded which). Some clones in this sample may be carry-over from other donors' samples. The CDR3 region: CASSEGSGGACPPLHF. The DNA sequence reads TGTGCCAGCAGCGAGGGTTCAGGGGGCGCGTGTCCACCCCTCCACTTT.